One sample yielded the 2 T cell receptor beta chains listed below, sequenced in a study of T cells after yellow fever vaccination. TCRdb recomputed calls from the 5' RACE reads with MiXCR, one row per CDR3 protein. Counted here are under 55,000 distinct CDR3 sequences, approximately 6.6% occurring once; the ten biggest clones make up 20% to 25%. Sample: CD8+ T cells not binding an NS4B(214-222) dextramer, sorted from PBMCs, taken about 49 days after the first yellow fever vaccination. The receptors come from a man younger than 30 who received the YFV17D yellow fever vaccine.

This clonotype was observed at least ten times. The chain has TRBV6-2 or TRBV6-3 and TRBJ1-1, with D unclear. The CDR3 contains 12 residues. The germline V and J ends were trimmed by 5 bases and 5 bases, with 9 bases remaining between them. Germline assignment: CDR1 MNHEY and CDR2 SVGEGT. The CDR3: CASSPTLTEAFF. The CDR3 DNA reads as TGTGCCAGCAGTCCGACACTTACTGAAGCTTTCTTT.

This clonotype was recorded many times. The V call is TRBV5-1, the J call TRBJ2-1; TRBD1 agrees at 9 bases. Germline V lookup: CDR1 SGHRS, CDR2 YFSETQ. V trimming: 4 bases; J trimming: 5 bases; junction bases outside the gene matches: 7. This CDR3 contains 15 residues. Here the CDR3 reads CASSPWTGDNNEQFF. CDR3 sequence (DNA): TGCGCCAGCAGCCCGTGGACAGGGGACAACAATGAGCAGTTCTTC.